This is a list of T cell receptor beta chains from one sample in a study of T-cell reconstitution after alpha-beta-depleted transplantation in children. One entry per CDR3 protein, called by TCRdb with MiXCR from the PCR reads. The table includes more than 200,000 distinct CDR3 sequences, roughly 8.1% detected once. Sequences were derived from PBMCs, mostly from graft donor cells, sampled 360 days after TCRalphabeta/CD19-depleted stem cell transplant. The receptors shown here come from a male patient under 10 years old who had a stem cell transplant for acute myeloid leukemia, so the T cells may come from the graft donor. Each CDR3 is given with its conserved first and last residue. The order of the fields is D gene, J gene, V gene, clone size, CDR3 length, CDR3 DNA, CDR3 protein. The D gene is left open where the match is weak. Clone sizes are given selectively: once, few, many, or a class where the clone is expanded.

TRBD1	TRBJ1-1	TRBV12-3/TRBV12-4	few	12	TGTGCCAGCAGTCGACAGGGGGCGGGAGCTTTCTTT	CASSRQGAGAFF
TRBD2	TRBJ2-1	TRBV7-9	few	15	TGTGCCAGCAGGGTTCTCGGACTAGCGTACAATGAGCAGTTCTTC	CASRVLGLAYNEQFF
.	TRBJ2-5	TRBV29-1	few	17	TGCAGCGTTCACCCCTCGGCGGCAGGCCTAGCCAAAGAGACCCAGTACTTC	CSVHPSAAGLAKETQYF
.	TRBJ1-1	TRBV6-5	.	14	TGTGCCAGCAGTTTAAACCGGGGCGCGAGGCAAGCTTTCTTT	CASSLNRGARQAFF
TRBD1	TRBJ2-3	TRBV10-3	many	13	TGTGCCATCAGTTCGACAGGGATAGATACGCAGTATTTT	CAISSTGIDTQYF
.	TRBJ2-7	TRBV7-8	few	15	TGTGCCAGCAGCTTAGCCCCCACGGATTCCTACGAGCAGTACTTC	CASSLAPTDSYEQYF
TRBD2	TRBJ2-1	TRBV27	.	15	TGTGCCAGCAGTTCCCTGCGGGAGATCCGGGATGAGCAGTTCTTC	CASSSLREIRDEQFF
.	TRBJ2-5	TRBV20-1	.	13	TGCAGCGGAAATGGACTGGTCCAAGAGACCCAGTACTTC	CSGNGLVQETQYF
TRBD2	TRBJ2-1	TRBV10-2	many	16	TGCGCCAGCAGTACCTCTAGCGGGGGGACCGGCAATGAGCAGTTCTTC	CASSTSSGGTGNEQFF
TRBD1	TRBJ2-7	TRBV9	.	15	TGTGCCAGCAGCGTAGTGAGACAGGGTGGCTACGAGCAGTACTTC	CASSVVRQGGYEQYF
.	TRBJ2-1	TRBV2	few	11	TGTGCCAGCAGTGCCGGAACTGAGCAGTTCTTC	CASSAGTEQFF
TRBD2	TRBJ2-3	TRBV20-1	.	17	TGCAGTGCTAGGACGTTGAGACTAGCTTCGTTCACAGATACGCAGTATTTT	CSARTLRLASFTDTQYF
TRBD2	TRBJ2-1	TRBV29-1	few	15	TGCAGCGTTGAGTTGTCTAGCGGGTCTAGCAATGAGCAGTTCTTC	CSVELSSGSSNEQFF
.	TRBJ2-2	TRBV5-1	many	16	TGCGCCAGCAGCTTTTTCCAGGGGCTTCACGCCGGGGAGCTGTTTTTT	CASSFFQGLHAGELFF
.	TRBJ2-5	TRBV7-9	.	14	TGTGCCAGCAGCTTAGTTGGGTACCAAGAGACCCAGTACTTC	CASSLVGYQETQYF
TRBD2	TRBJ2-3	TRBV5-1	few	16	TGCGCCAGCAGCTTCACTAGCGGGAGTTACACAGATACGCAGTATTTT	CASSFTSGSYTDTQYF
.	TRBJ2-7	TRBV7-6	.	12	TGTGCCAGCAGCCTGGTCCATTACGAGCAGTACTTC	CASSLVHYEQYF
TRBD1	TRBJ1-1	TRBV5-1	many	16	TGCGCCAGCAGCTTCACAGGGGACAGGCGTGGCACTGAAGCTTTCTTT	CASSFTGDRRGTEAFF
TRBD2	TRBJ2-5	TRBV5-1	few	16	TGCGCCAGCAGCCCTGGGGCTAGCGGGTTGGTAGAGACCCAGTACTTC	CASSPGASGLVETQYF
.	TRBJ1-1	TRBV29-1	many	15	TGCAGCGTTGTTCCCGGGACATTCATGAACACTGAAGCTTTCTTT	CSVVPGTFMNTEAFF
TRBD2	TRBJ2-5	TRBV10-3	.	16	TGTGCCATCAGTGAGTTTCTAGCGGGGGGCCAAGAGACCCAGTACTTC	CAISEFLAGGQETQYF
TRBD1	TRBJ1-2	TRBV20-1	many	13	TGCAGTGCCCACCAGGGGGCTAACTATGGCTACACCTTC	CSAHQGANYGYTF
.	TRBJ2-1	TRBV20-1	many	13	TGCAGTGCTAGAGAAGACTTCTACAATGAGCAGTTCTTC	CSAREDFYNEQFF
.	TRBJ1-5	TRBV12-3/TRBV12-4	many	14	TGTGCCAGCAGTCCGCTGGGACCTAATCAGCCCCAGCATTTT	CASSPLGPNQPQHF
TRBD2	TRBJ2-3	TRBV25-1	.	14	TGTGCCCTGGGCGCGGCTAGCGGGGAAGATGCGCAGTATTTT	CALGAASGEDAQYF
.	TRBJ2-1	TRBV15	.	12	TGTGCCACCGGGAGGTCCTACAATGAGCAGTTCTTC	CATGRSYNEQFF
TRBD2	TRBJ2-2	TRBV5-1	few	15	TGCGCCAGCAGCTCCGGACTAGCGCTCACCGGGGAGCTGTTTTTT	CASSSGLALTGELFF
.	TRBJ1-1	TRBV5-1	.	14	TGCGCCAGCCACCAGACGGACTGGAACACTGAAGCTTTCTTT	CASHQTDWNTEAFF
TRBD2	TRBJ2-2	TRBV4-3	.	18	TGCGCCAGCAGCCAAGGGTCTCTAGCGGGAACGAGGGCCGGGGAGCTGTTTTTT	CASSQGSLAGTRAGELFF
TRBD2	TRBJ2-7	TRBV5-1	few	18	TGCGCCAGCAGTTTTGGAGGCACCGGGACTAGCGGGTCCTACGAGCAGTACTTC	CASSFGGTGTSGSYEQYF
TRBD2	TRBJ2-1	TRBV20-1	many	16	TGCAGTGCTAGAGTCCGTGGCGGGAGCGGGTACAATGAGCAGTTCTTC	CSARVRGGSGYNEQFF
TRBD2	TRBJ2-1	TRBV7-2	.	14	TGTGCCAGCAGCCCGATAGCGGGGCCGGGTGAGCAGTTCTTC	CASSPIAGPGEQFF
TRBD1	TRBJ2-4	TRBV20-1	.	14	TGCAGTGCTATGGGCAGGGGGAGCAAAAACATTCAGTACTTC	CSAMGRGSKNIQYF
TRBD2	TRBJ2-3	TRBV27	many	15	TGTGCCAGCAGTTTATTTCTAGCGGGGACAGATACGCAGTATTTT	CASSLFLAGTDTQYF
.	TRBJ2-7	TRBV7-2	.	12	TGTGCCAGCACCCATACACCATACGAGCAGTACTTC	CASTHTPYEQYF
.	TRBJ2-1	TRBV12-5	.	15	TGTGCTAGTGGTTTAGGGAGAGGCGATGGGAATGAGCAGTTCTTC	CASGLGRGDGNEQFF
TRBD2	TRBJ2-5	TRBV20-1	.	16	TGCAGTGCTAGATCGACTAGCGGCTCGTACCAAGAGACCCAGTACTTC	CSARSTSGSYQETQYF
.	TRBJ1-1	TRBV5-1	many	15	TGCGCCAGCAGGGCCCAGATGGGGCTGGGGACTGAAGCTTTCTTT	CASRAQMGLGTEAFF
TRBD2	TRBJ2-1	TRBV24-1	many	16	TGTGCCACCAGTGACCGTAGCGGGAGCTCCTACAATGAGCAGTTCTTC	CATSDRSGSSYNEQFF
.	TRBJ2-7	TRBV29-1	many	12	TGCAGCGTTGAAGGAGTATCCTACGAGCAGTACTTC	CSVEGVSYEQYF
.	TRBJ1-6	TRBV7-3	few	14	TGTGCCAGCAACCACAGGGTTGTTGATTCACCCCTCCACTTT	CASNHRVVDSPLHF
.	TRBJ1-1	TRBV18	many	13	TGTGCCAGCTCACTAGCCGGGACTCCAGAAGCTTTCTTT	CASSLAGTPEAFF
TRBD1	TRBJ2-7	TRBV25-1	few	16	TGTGCCAGCAGTGGCCCCGGGACAGGCCCCAACTACGAGCAGTACTTC	CASSGPGTGPNYEQYF
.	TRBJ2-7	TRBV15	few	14	TGTGCCACCAGCAGAGCGAAGGGTCATTACGAGCAGTACTTC	CATSRAKGHYEQYF
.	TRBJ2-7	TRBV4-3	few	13	TGCGCCAGCAGCCAAGTTTTGGCCTACGAGCAGTACTTC	CASSQVLAYEQYF
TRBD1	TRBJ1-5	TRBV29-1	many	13	TGCAGCGTTGCGACAGGGAACAATCAGCCCCAGCATTTT	CSVATGNNQPQHF